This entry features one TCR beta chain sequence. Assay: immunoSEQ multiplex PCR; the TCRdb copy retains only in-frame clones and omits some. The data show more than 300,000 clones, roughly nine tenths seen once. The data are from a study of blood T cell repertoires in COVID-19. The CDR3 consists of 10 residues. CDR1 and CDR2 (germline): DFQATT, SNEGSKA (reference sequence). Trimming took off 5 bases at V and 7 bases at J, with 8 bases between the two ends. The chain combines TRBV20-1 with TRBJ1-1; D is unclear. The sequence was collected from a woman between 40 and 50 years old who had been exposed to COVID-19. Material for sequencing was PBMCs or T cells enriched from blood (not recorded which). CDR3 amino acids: CSAGQIEAFF. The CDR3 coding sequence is TGCAGTGCTGGGCAGATTGAAGCTTTCTTT.